A selection of T cell receptor beta chains follows, all from one sample in a study of T-cell reconstitution after alpha-beta-depleted transplantation in children. TCRdb fed the PCR reads into MiXCR, producing one record per CDR3 protein. The table includes roughly 350,000 distinct CDR3 sequences, around 16% detected once. Sequenced here: PBMCs, mostly from graft donor cells, sampled 360 days after TCRalphabeta/CD19-depleted stem cell transplant. The receptor source for this set is a male patient between 2 and 10 years old who had a stem cell transplant for acute lymphoblastic leukemia, so the T cells may come from the graft donor. Each CDR3 is given with its conserved first and last residue. D genes are given only for firm matches. Part of the rows lack a size; the others show once, few, many or a class for expanded clones.

J,V,D,size,CDR3,DNA
TRBJ1-2,TRBV7-9,TRBD1,few,CASSPRDRVFGYTF,TGTGCCAGCAGCCCCCGGGACAGGGTCTTTGGCTACACCTTC
TRBJ2-5,TRBV3-1,-,many,CASSQVKETQYF,TGTGCCAGCAGCCAAGTAAAAGAGACCCAGTACTTC
TRBJ2-1,TRBV28,-,-,CASSSSSLNEQFF,TGTGCCAGCAGTTCCTCATCCCTAAATGAGCAGTTCTTC
TRBJ2-1,TRBV20-1,TRBD2,-,CSARHTSGRNNEQFF,TGCAGTGCTAGGCATACTAGCGGGAGAAATAATGAGCAGTTCTTC
TRBJ2-1,TRBV4-1,TRBD2,many,CASSVLAGDPYNEQFF,TGCGCCAGCAGCGTACTAGCGGGAGACCCTTACAATGAGCAGTTCTTC
TRBJ2-1,TRBV5-6,TRBD2,few,CASSRLAASSYNEQFF,TGTGCCAGCAGTCGTCTAGCGGCAAGCTCCTACAATGAGCAGTTCTTC
TRBJ2-3,TRBV4-1,-,-,CASSRGGITDTQYF,TGCGCCAGCAGCCGCGGCGGAATCACAGATACGCAGTATTTT
TRBJ1-1,TRBV5-1,-,many,CASSLEGANTEAFF,TGCGCCAGCAGCTTGGAAGGAGCCAACACTGAAGCTTTCTTT
TRBJ1-2,TRBV20-1,-,few,CSARDPGEGISYGYTF,TGCAGTGCTAGAGATCCGGGGGAGGGGATCTCCTATGGCTACACCTTC
TRBJ2-7,TRBV11-2,-,many,CASSATPGSLFYEQYF,TGTGCCAGCAGCGCCACACCGGGGAGTCTCTTTTACGAGCAGTACTTC
TRBJ2-1,TRBV6-2/TRBV6-3,-,few,CASSSGQRLNNEQFF,TGTGCCAGCAGCTCAGGACAGCGCTTAAACAATGAGCAGTTCTTC
TRBJ1-2,TRBV15,-,few,CATSAPGHSYGYTF,TGTGCCACCAGCGCCCCAGGGCACAGCTATGGCTACACCTTC
TRBJ2-1,TRBV7-8,TRBD1,few,CASSFHRGGPYNEQFF,TGTGCCAGCAGCTTCCATAGAGGGGGCCCTTACAATGAGCAGTTCTTC
TRBJ2-7,TRBV5-5,-,-,CASSPQGSEQYF,TGTGCCAGCAGCCCTCAGGGGTCCGAGCAGTACTTC
TRBJ2-5,TRBV29-1,TRBD2,many,CSVFLLAGGGETQYF,TGCAGCGTTTTCCTTCTAGCGGGAGGCGGTGAGACCCAGTACTTC
TRBJ2-7,TRBV28,-,-,CASRDRDSSYEQYF,TGTGCCAGCAGAGACCGGGACTCGTCCTACGAGCAGTACTTC
TRBJ2-7,TRBV28,TRBD1,few,CASSGPTGGYEQYF,TGTGCCAGCAGCGGACCTACAGGGGGCTACGAGCAGTACTTC
TRBJ2-1,TRBV7-3,-,few,CASSSTSDYNEQFF,TGTGCCAGCAGCTCCACGTCGGACTACAATGAGCAGTTCTTC
TRBJ2-5,TRBV10-3,-,many,CAISADLSGETQYF,TGTGCCATCAGTGCTGACTTGTCGGGGGAGACCCAGTACTTC
TRBJ2-5,TRBV20-1,-,many,CSARGAVAQYF,TGCAGTGCTAGGGGGGCGGTGGCCCAGTACTTC
TRBJ2-4,TRBV20-1,-,many,CSARVSENIQYF,TGCAGTGCTAGAGTCTCAGAAAACATTCAGTACTTC